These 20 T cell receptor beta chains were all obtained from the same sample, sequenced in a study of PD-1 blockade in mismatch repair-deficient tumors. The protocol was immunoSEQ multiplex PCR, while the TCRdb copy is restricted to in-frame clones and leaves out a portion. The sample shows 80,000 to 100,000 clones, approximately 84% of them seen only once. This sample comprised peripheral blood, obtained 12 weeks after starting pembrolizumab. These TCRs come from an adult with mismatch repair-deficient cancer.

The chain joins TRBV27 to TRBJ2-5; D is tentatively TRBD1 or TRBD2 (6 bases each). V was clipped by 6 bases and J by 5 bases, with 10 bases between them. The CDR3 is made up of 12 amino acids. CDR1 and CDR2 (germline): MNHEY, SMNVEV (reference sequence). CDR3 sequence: CASSEGGETQYF. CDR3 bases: TGTGCCAGCAGCGAAGGGGGGGAGACCCAGTACTTC.

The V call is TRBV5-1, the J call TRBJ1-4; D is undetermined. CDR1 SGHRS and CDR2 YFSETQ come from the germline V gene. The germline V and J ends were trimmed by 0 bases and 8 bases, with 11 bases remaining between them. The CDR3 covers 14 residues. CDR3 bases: TGCGCCAGCAGCTTGGTCGGGATTCGAGAAAAACTGTTTTTT. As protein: CASSLVGIREKLFF.

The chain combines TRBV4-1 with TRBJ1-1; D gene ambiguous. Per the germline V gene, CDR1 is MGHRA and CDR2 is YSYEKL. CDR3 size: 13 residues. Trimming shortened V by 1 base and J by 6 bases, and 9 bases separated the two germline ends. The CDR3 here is CASSQGREPEAFF. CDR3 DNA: TGCGCCAGCAGCCAAGGTAGGGAACCTGAAGCTTTCTTT.

The CDR3 DNA follows: TGTGCCATCAGTGAGTCGACTAGACTTAATCCGTTCTTC. This encodes CAISESTRLNPFF. V usage is TRBV10-3 and J usage is TRBJ2-1; the D gene is possibly TRBD2 (6 bases). The germline CDR1 and CDR2 sequences are ENHRY and SYGVKD. The V gene lost 0 bases and the J gene lost 15 bases, with 15 bases spanning the gap. CDR3 length equals 13 residues.

The CDR3 coding sequence is TGTGCCAGCAGCTTAGATTTCGGATACAATGAGCAGTTCTTC. Amino acid sequence: CASSLDFGYNEQFF. The chain has TRBV11-3 and TRBJ2-1; no reliable D call. The germline CDR1 and CDR2 sequences are SGHNT and YENEEA. The CDR3 is 14 amino acids. The germline V and J ends were trimmed by 0 bases and 4 bases, with 7 bases remaining between them.

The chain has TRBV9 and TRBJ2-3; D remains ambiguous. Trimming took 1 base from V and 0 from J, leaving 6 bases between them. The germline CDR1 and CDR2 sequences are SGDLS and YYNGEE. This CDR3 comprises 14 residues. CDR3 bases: TGTGCCAGCAGCGTAACCGATAGCACAGATACGCAGTATTTT. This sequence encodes CASSVTDSTDTQYF.

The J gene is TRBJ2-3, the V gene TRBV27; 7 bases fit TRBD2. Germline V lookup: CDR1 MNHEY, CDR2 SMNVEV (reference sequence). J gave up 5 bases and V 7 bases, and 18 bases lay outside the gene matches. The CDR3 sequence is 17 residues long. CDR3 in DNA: TGTGCCAGCACCCCTCTGTATGTGAGCGGGGTGGTAGATACGCAGTATTTT. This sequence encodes CASTPLYVSGVVDTQYF.

The CDR3 reads CASSGVLTGGIYEQYF. DNA for the CDR3: TGTGCCAGCAGCGGAGTACTAACAGGGGGTATCTACGAGCAGTACTTC. The gene calls are TRBV5-4 and TRBJ2-7; 8 bases are a match to TRBD1. Unmatched junction bases numbered 12, after V lost 4 bases and J lost 3 bases. Germline V gene sequence: CDR1 SGHNT, CDR2 YYREEE (reference sequence). The CDR3 is made up of 16 amino acids.

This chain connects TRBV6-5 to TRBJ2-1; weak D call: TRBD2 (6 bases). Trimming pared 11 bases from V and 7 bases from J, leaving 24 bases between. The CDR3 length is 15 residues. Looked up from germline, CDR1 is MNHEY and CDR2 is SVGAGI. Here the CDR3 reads CAALSRGAAGNEQFF. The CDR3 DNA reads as TGTGCCGCCCTTTCGCGCGGGGCCGCCGGGAATGAGCAGTTCTTC.

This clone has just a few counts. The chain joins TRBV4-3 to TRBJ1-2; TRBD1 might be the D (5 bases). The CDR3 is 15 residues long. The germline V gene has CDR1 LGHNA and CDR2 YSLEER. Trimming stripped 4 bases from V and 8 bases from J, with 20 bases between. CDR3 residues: CASSREDQGYGGYTF. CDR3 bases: TGCGCCAGCAGCCGGGAAGATCAGGGTTATGGCGGCTACACCTTC.

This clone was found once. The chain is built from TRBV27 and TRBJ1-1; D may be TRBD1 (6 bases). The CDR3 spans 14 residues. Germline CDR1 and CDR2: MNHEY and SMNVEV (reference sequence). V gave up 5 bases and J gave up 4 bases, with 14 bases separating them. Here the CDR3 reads CASSGSGVSTEAFF. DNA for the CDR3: TGTGCCAGCAGTGGATCAGGGGTTAGCACTGAAGCTTTCTTT.

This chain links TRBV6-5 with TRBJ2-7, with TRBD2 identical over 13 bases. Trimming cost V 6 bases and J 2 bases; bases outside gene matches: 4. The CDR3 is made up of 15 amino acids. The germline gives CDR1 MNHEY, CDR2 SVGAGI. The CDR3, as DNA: TGTGCCAGCAGGCCCGGGACTAGCGGGACCTACGAGCAGTACTTC. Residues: CASRPGTSGTYEQYF.

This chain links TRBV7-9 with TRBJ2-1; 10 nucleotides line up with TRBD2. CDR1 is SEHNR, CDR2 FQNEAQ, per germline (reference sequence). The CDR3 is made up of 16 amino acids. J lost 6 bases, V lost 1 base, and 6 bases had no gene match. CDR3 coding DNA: TGTGCCAGCAGCTTAGACCGACTAGCGGGTCGCAATGAGCAGTTCTTC. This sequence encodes CASSLDRLAGRNEQFF.

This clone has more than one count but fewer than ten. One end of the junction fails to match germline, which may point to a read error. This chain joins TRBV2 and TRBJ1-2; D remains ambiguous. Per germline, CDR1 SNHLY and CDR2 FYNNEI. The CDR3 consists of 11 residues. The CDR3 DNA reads TGTGCCAGCAGGGAAGACTATGGCTACACCTTC. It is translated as CASREDYGYTF.

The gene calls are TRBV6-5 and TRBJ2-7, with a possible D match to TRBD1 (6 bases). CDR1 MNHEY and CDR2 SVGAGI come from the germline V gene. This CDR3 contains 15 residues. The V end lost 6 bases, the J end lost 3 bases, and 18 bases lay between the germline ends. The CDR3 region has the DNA TGTGCCAGCAGCCCAACGGCGACAGGATTCTACGAGCAGTACTTC. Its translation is CASSPTATGFYEQYF.

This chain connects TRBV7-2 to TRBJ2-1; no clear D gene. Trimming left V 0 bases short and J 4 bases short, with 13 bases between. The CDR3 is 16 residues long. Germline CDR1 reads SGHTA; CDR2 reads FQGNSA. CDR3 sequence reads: CASSLARNLYYNEQFF. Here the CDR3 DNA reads TGTGCCAGCAGCTTAGCAAGGAACCTCTATTACAATGAGCAGTTCTTC.

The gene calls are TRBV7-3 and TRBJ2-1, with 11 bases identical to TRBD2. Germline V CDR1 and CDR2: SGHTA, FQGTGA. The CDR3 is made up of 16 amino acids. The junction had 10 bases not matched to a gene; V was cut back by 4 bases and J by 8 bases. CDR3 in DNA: TGTGCCAGCAGCTCGCCGTTAGCGGGAGGGCCCGATGAGCAGTTCTTC. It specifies CASSSPLAGGPDEQFF.

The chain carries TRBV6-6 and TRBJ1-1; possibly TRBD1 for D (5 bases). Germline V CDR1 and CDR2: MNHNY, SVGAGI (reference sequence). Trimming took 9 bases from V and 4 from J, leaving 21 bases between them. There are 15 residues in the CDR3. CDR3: CASKTGRGGGTEAFF. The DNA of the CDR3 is TGTGCCAGTAAAACCGGGAGGGGCGGGGGCACTGAAGCTTTCTTT.

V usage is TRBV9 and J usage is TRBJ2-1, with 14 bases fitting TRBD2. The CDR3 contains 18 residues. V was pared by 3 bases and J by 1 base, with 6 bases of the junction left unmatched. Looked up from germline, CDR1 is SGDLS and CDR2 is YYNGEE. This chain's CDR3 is CASSAGLAGGPSYNEQFF. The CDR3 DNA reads TGTGCCAGCAGCGCCGGACTAGCGGGAGGACCGTCCTACAATGAGCAGTTCTTC. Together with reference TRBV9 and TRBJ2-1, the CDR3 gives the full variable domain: DSGVTQTPKHLITATGQRVTLRCSPRSGDLSVYWYQQSLDQGLQFLIQYYNGEERAKGNILERFSAQQFPDLHSELNLSSLELGDSALYFCASSAGLAGGPSYNEQFFGPGTRLTVL.

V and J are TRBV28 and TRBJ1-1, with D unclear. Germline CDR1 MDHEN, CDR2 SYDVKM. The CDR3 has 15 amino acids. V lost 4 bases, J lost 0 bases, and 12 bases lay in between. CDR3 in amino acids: CASSSQPTLNTEAFF. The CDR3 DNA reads TGTGCCAGCAGTTCCCAACCTACCTTGAACACTGAAGCTTTCTTT.